The rows below give T cell receptor beta chains drawn from one sample of a study of cytomegalovirus exposure and HLA in healthy donors. Clones were read by immunoSEQ multiplex PCR, and TCRdb kept only the in-frame ones, dropping some. In the table there are 70,000 to 100,000 clones, 80% of which are singletons. The sequencing input was PBMCs. The receptor source for this set is a man aged 45-65 years in good health and CMV-seropositive. Both conserved end residues are part of each CDR3. A D gene is named only where the DNA matches it firmly. Some rows have no size entry. The others give once, few or many, or a class for an expanded clone.

>NA|TRBV5-6|TRBJ1-2|NA
TGTGCCAGCAGCCCGGGTCGAACTGGGAGAGATGGCTACACCTTC
CASSPGRTGRDGYTF
>NA|TRBV9|TRBJ2-7|few
TGTGCCAGCAGCGCCCCATCAGACTACGAGCAGTACTTC
CASSAPSDYEQYF
>NA|TRBV9|TRBJ1-3|NA
TGTGCCAGCAGCCCCTCGTCGGGGGCTGGAAACACCATATATTTT
CASSPSSGAGNTIYF
>NA|TRBV19|TRBJ2-1|NA
TGTGCCAGTAGGGGGGCGGGGGCAGGGGTACACAATGAGCAGTTCTTC
CASRGAGAGVHNEQFF
>NA|TRBV28|TRBJ1-4|NA
TGTGCCAGCAGTTCCCCAGAGGGTTTTTATGAAAAACTGTTTTTT
CASSSPEGFYEKLFF
>NA|TRBV30|TRBJ1-1|NA
TGTGCCTGGGAGGAGGTATCCACTGAAGCTTTCTTT
CAWEEVSTEAFF
>TRBD2|TRBV7-3|TRBJ2-3|NA
TGTGCCAGCAGCTTAGTAGCGGGAGGGGCGGGAGATACGCAGTATTTT
CASSLVAGGAGDTQYF
>NA|TRBV15|TRBJ1-5|NA
TGTGCCACCAGCAGAGAGCGAACCTATAGCAATCAGCCCCAGCATTTT
CATSRERTYSNQPQHF
>NA|TRBV18|TRBJ1-1|NA
TGTGCCAGCTCATCATACCAGGGGAACACTGAAGCTTTCTTT
CASSSYQGNTEAFF
>TRBD2|TRBV7-7|TRBJ2-1|NA
TGTGCTAGCAGCCAGACTAGCGGGAGGGGAAATGAGCAGTTCTTC
CASSQTSGRGNEQFF
>NA|TRBV28|TRBJ1-3|once
TGTGCCAGCAGTCCCCACCGGGACTCTGGAAACACCATATATTTT
CASSPHRDSGNTIYF
>NA|TRBV5-1|TRBJ1-4|once
TGCGCCAGCAGCCACTCGGGGGGGAATGAAAAACTGTTTTTT
CASSHSGGNEKLFF
>TRBD2|TRBV11-2|TRBJ2-7|once
TGTGCCAGCAGCTCCCGGGGGGAGGGAGTGCAGTACTTC
CASSSRGEGVQYF
>NA|TRBV10-3|TRBJ2-6|few
TGTGCCATCAGGGCAATCGACAGACGCTCTGGGGCCAACGTCCTGACTTTC
CAIRAIDRRSGANVLTF
>TRBD1|TRBV11-3|TRBJ2-2|NA
TGTGCCAGCAGCTTGGGAGACAGGGGTGCGGCCGGGGAGCTGTTTTTT
CASSLGDRGAAGELFF
>TRBD2|TRBV5-1|TRBJ2-3|NA
TGCGCCAGCAGCATCCAAGCGGGAAGCACAGATACGCAGTATTTT
CASSIQAGSTDTQYF
>NA|TRBV6-1|TRBJ2-3|NA
TGTGCCACGGGGGCTAGCGGACCCACAGATACGCAGTATTTT
CATGASGPTDTQYF
>TRBD1|TRBV18|TRBJ1-4|NA
TGTGCCAGCTCACCAGACAGGGGCGGGACTGAAAAACTGTTTTTT
CASSPDRGGTEKLFF
>NA|TRBV30|TRBJ1-3|few
TGTGCCTGGAGTGTACAGGGCTCCTCTGGAAACACCATATATTTT
CAWSVQGSSGNTIYF
>NA|TRBV6-5|TRBJ2-2|once
TGTGCCAGCAGTTACTCGACTACCGGGGAGCTGTTTTTT
CASSYSTTGELFF
>TRBD2|TRBV4-2|TRBJ2-5|NA
TGTGCCAGCAGCCAAGGAACGGGAGGGGGGGAGACCCAGTACTTC
CASSQGTGGGETQYF
>NA|TRBV5-1|TRBJ2-1|NA
TGCGCCAGCAGCTTGGTCCGAAACGGGAGACACTACAATGAGCAGTTCTTC
CASSLVRNGRHYNEQFF
>NA|TRBV6-1|TRBJ1-1|NA
TGTGCCAGCACCGACCAGGGTGGGTACACTGAAGCTTTCTTT
CASTDQGGYTEAFF
>NA|TRBV2|TRBJ1-2|NA
TGTGCCAGCACCACAGCGGGGAGGCCCAGGTATGGCTACACCTTC
CASTTAGRPRYGYTF
>NA|TRBV5-6|TRBJ1-3|few
TGTGCCAGCAGCTTCGGAGGGACTGGAAACACCATATATTTT
CASSFGGTGNTIYF
>NA|TRBV20-1|TRBJ2-3|NA
TGCAGTGCACACAGCACAGATACGCAGTATTTT
CSAHSTDTQYF
>NA|TRBV6-4|TRBJ1-5|NA
TGTGCCAGCAGTGGAGGCAGGGGTAATCAGCCCCAGCATTTT
CASSGGRGNQPQHF
>NA|TRBV7-2|TRBJ2-7|NA
TGTGCCAGCAGCTTAGACCCGGGAGCGGGCTACGAGCAGTACTTC
CASSLDPGAGYEQYF
>TRBD1|TRBV10-3|TRBJ1-1|NA
TGTGCCATCAGTGAGGGGACAGGGGGCTGGGGCACTGAAGCTTTCTTT
CAISEGTGGWGTEAFF
>NA|TRBV7-6|TRBJ2-5|NA
TGTGCCAGCAGCTCGATGACAGGATTTGGGGGAGAGACCCAGTACTTC
CASSSMTGFGGETQYF
>TRBD1|TRBV30|TRBJ1-2|NA
TGTGCCTGGAGTGTAATAGGACAGGGATTCTATGGCTACACCTTC
CAWSVIGQGFYGYTF
>NA|TRBV7-2|TRBJ2-7|NA
TGTGCCAGCAGCCCTGACACGTACGAGCAGTACTTC
CASSPDTYEQYF
>NA|TRBV30|TRBJ1-1|NA
TGTGCCTGGGGAAAGACTGTGAACACTGAAGCTTTCTTT
CAWGKTVNTEAFF
>TRBD1|TRBV2|TRBJ2-7|few
TGTGCCAGCAGGGGACAGGGGGCATCCTACGAGCAGTACTTC
CASRGQGASYEQYF
>NA|TRBV6-1|TRBJ1-2|NA
TGTGCCAGCAGTGAAGCCGACAGTACCTATGGCTACACCTTC
CASSEADSTYGYTF
>NA|TRBV11-2|TRBJ2-6|NA
TGTGCCAGCAGCTCCTGGAGGGGGCGGCGGGCCAACGTCCTGACTTTC
CASSSWRGRRANVLTF
>TRBD1|TRBV7-9|TRBJ2-1|NA
TGTGCCAGCAGCCGGGACAGGTACGTCAATGAGCAGTTCTTC
CASSRDRYVNEQFF
>NA|TRBV5-1|TRBJ2-7|once
TGCGCCAGCAGCTTGGGAGGCAGGGGAAGCTACGAGCAGTACTTC
CASSLGGRGSYEQYF
>NA|TRBV11-2|TRBJ2-3|NA
TGTGCCAGCAGCTTAAGTGGTGGAAGACAGTTCACAGATACGCAGTATTTT
CASSLSGGRQFTDTQYF
>NA|TRBV25-1|TRBJ1-4|NA
TGTGCCAGCAGTCCTAGTTTTATAACTAATGAAAAACTGTTTTTT
CASSPSFITNEKLFF
>NA|TRBV27|TRBJ2-7|NA
TGTGCCAGCAGTTTATCGGTCTACGCCTACGAGCAGTACTTC
CASSLSVYAYEQYF
>TRBD2|TRBV18|TRBJ2-1|NA
TGTGCCAGCTCGACCCTAATGGACGCTCTAGCGGGACCGGGGGAGCAGTTCTTC
CASSTLMDALAGPGEQFF
>TRBD2|TRBV5-6|TRBJ2-1|NA
TGTGCCAGCAGCAGGAGACTAGCGGGAGAGGGCAATGAGCAGTTCTTC
CASSRRLAGEGNEQFF
>NA|TRBV4-1|TRBJ1-2|NA
TGCGCCAGCAGCCAAGCGGACTCCCCGCATGGCTACACCTTC
CASSQADSPHGYTF
>NA|TRBV27|TRBJ2-7|NA
TGTGCCAGCAGTGGACATGCCTACGAGCAGTACTTC
CASSGHAYEQYF
>TRBD1|TRBV19|TRBJ2-7|NA
TGTGCCAGTAGCCCTGGACAGGGGGCAATCTACGAGCAGTACTTC
CASSPGQGAIYEQYF
>NA|TRBV2|TRBJ2-1|NA
TGTGCCAGCAGCCTAGGGAGTGGTGAGCAGTTCTTC
CASSLGSGEQFF
>TRBD2|TRBV5-4|TRBJ2-1|NA
TGTGCCAGCAGCCCCCGGACTAGCGGGAGCGGTGAGCAGTTCTTC
CASSPRTSGSGEQFF
>NA|TRBV11-1|TRBJ2-7|few
TGTGCCAGCAGCCTATCTAGAGAGGAGCAGTACTTC
CASSLSREEQYF
>TRBD2|TRBV7-3|TRBJ2-1|few
TGTGCCAGCAGCCCCACCCTAGCGGGAGGATTAAATGAGCAGTTCTTC
CASSPTLAGGLNEQFF
>NA|TRBV5-4|TRBJ2-3|NA
TGTGCCAGCAGCTTGGGACAGTCTACAGATACGCAGTATTTT
CASSLGQSTDTQYF
>TRBD1|TRBV10-1|TRBJ2-1|once
TGCGCCAGCAGTGATGGGACAGGGAACAATGAGCAGTTCTTC
CASSDGTGNNEQFF